This T cell receptor beta chain was retrieved from a study of beta chain features in type 1 diabetes. Across the study: Patients shared similar age, gender and cell yields with healthy donors.

As concerns this clone: The antigen is unknown.

Whole-study findings and limits: Type 1 diabetes patients showed fewer insertions and more deletions at VDJ junctions.

From germline, CDR1 is MDHEN and CDR2 SYDVKM. This CDR3 has 13 residues. Trimming cost V 3 bases and J 7 bases, with 12 bases left between them. All of the isolated RNA was reverse transcribed, so expressed TCRB transcripts were sequenced. Measured with immunoSEQ multiplex PCR; TCRdb has only the in-frame clones, and not every one. The sample consists of roughly 500,000 clones, 30% of them appearing once. The V and J genes are TRBV28 and TRBJ1-2; D is unresolved. This sequence was found in a young man in good health. The sequencing sample was made of naive CD4+ T cells from blood. CDR3 DNA sequence: TGTGCCAGCAGTTTCGAACAGCGTCGTGGCTACACCTTC. Protein: CASSFEQRRGYTF.